This T cell receptor (beta chain) was documented in a study of response to subunit inactivated influenza vaccine. A single record per CDR3 protein comes from TCRdb applying MiXCR to the RT-PCR reads. This sample has around 790,000 distinct CDR3 sequences, with around 21% found just once. Study observations and caveats: Seasonal influenza vaccination, on each occasion, was suggested by the authors to recruit few new T cells.

A word on this clonotype: Its antigen is still unknown.

The length of the CDR3 is 16 residues. Germline CDR1 MNHEY, CDR2 SVGEGT. V gave up 0 bases and J gave up 0 bases, with 12 bases separating them. Sequenced here: PBMCs from blood, sampled about 5 days after vaccination. The chain couples TRBV6-2 or TRBV6-3 to TRBJ2-7; no clear D. This receptor was identified in a man aged 50 or older who received an inactivated influenza vaccine. The CDR3 spells CASSYSSGRSSYEQYF. The CDR3 coding sequence is TGTGCCAGCAGTTACTCGTCCGGAAGGTCCTCCTACGAGCAGTACTTC.